The present TCR beta chain was sequenced within a study of technical replicates of blood from a handful of donors. The CDR3 runs to 15 residues. The germline V gene encodes CDR1 MGHRA and CDR2 YSYEKL. The germline V and J ends were trimmed by 0 bases and 6 bases, with 13 bases remaining between them. The method was immunoSEQ multiplex PCR; TCRdb's version includes in-frame clones alone and lacks a portion of them. The table has about 100,000 clones, nearly 97% seen once. The chain joins TRBV4-1 to TRBJ2-3; possible D gene TRBD2, 6 bases. The clonotype comes from a human donor in good health. Sequencing was done on a sample of T cells isolated from PBMCs. CDR3 protein: CASSQEARGGDTQYF. CDR3 nucleotide sequence: TGCGCCAGCAGCCAAGAGGCACGGGGAGGCGATACGCAGTATTTT.